This TCR beta chain was identified during a study of shared clonotypes between healthy human individuals. Whole-study context: The people who gave samples were two women and three men aged 18 to 49.

The naive CD8 subset, CD45RO-negative cells positively selected for CCR7, excluded terminally differentiated effector memory CD45RA+ cells. Sequenced by immunoSEQ multiplex PCR; TCRdb stores in-frame clones only, minus some. The sample lists millions of clones, under 95% occurring once. V lost 4 bases, J lost 7 bases, and 14 bases lay in between. Germline CDR1 reads LGHNA; CDR2 reads YNFKEQ. This CDR3 has 13 amino acids. Sequenced: naive CD8+ T cells from PBMCs. This receptor was taken from a man between 18 and 29 years old in good health. Some clones in this sample may be carry-over from other donors' samples. This chain links TRBV4-2 with TRBJ2-7; the D gene is possibly TRBD2 (6 bases). CDR3 region: CASSRGDRSEQYF. In nucleotides, the CDR3 is TGTGCCAGCAGCCGGGGGGATAGGAGTGAGCAGTACTTC.